The present TCR beta chain was sequenced within a study of control samples from healthy donors and cancer patients (dated by TCRdb to the early 2020s). Concerning this clone itself: Its antigen specificity is not known. No much larger clone is present one base from it, and per-base qualities are unavailable.

As encoded in the germline V gene, CDR1 is SGHDT while CDR2 is YYEEEE. The V and J ends are trimmed by 0 bases and 0 bases, leaving 9 bases between them. From its cysteine to its phenylalanine, the CDR3 spans 15 amino acids. This entry keeps only the CDR3 DNA: 45 bases, framed from base 1. The protocol used for the library was the immunoSEQ multiplex PCR assay. TCRdb re-hosts the immuneACCESS table, in-frame sequences only. Its copies lack some clones; in the studies checked, an unresolved V gene accounts for under half of them, and the cause for the rest is not known. This sample has roughly 59,000 clones in its table, and 92% of those were observed once. Around 1.7% of the sample comes from the top ten.

The source of this sequence is a man aged 40-49 years with colorectal cancer. The chain employs TRBV5-6 and TRBJ1-2, with no confidently assigned D gene. Sequenced input: PBMCs. The DNA sequence reads TGTGCCAGCAGCTTGGGATGGTTAGCTAACTATGGCTACACCTTC. This codes for CASSLGWLANYGYTF.